This TCR beta chain is from a study of blood T cell repertoires in COVID-19. Study information: Collection of acute and convalescent COVID-19 samples took place in the United States, Italy and Spain.

The protocol was immunoSEQ multiplex PCR, while the TCRdb copy is restricted to in-frame clones and leaves out a portion. This sample yields about 25,000 clones, of which over 70% are seen a single time; 40% to 60% belongs to the top ten. Only a few counts were recorded for this clone. The V and J ends lost 7 bases and 0 bases, in that order; junction bases with no gene match: 8. Germline values: CDR1 SNHLY, CDR2 FYNNEI. This CDR3 spans 15 amino acids. The TCR sequence derives from a man aged 45-65 years with active or convalescent COVID-19. The chain couples TRBV2 to TRBJ2-7, with TRBD2 identical over 8 bases. Sample: peripheral blood. CDR3 loop: CASTRTSSSSYEQYF. The CDR3 nucleotides are TGTGCCAGCACAAGGACTAGCAGCAGCTCCTACGAGCAGTACTTC. Full variable domain (outside the CDR3, taken from reference TRBV2 and TRBJ2-7): EPEVTQTPSHQVTQMGQEVILRCVPISNHLYFYWYRQILGQKVEFLVSFYNNEISEKSEIFDDQFSVERPDGSNFTLKIRSTKLEDSAMYFCASTRTSSSSYEQYFGPGTRLTVT.